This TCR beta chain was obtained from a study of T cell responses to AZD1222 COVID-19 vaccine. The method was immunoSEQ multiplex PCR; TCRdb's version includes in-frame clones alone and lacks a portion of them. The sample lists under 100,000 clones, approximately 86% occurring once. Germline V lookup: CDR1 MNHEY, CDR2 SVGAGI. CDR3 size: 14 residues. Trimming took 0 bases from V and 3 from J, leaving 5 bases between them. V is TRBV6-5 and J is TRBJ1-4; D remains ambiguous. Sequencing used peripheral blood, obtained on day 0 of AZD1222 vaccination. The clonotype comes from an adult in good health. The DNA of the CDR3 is TGTGCCAGCAGTTACTCGAATCCTAATGAAAAACTGTTTTTT. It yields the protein CASSYSNPNEKLFF.